This T cell receptor beta chain derives from a study of post-analysis software for immune sequencing data. Notes on the study in general: Four or five TRBV segments were more frequent in patients than controls; TRBV5-6, TRBV5-1 and TRBV20-1 belonged to this group.

The germline gives CDR1 MGHRA, CDR2 YSYEKL. This CDR3 has 15 amino acids. V lost 4 bases, J lost 5 bases, and 15 bases lay in between. Unique molecular identifiers had been added to the TCR beta cDNA libraries. TCRdb analysed the PCR reads with MiXCR anew, one entry per CDR3 protein. Seen here are about 200,000 distinct CDR3 sequences, 29% observed once, and the top ten hold roughly 3.5%. There are many counts of this clonotype. Its antigen is not known. This TCR was sampled from a girl between 2 and 17 years old with multiple sclerosis. The chain joins TRBV4-1 to TRBJ2-1; TRBD2 might be the D (5 bases). Source material: blood. CDR3 residues: CASSPKVRDNNEQFF. CDR3 nucleotide sequence: TGCGCCAGCAGCCCCAAGGTCCGGGATAACAATGAGCAGTTCTTC.